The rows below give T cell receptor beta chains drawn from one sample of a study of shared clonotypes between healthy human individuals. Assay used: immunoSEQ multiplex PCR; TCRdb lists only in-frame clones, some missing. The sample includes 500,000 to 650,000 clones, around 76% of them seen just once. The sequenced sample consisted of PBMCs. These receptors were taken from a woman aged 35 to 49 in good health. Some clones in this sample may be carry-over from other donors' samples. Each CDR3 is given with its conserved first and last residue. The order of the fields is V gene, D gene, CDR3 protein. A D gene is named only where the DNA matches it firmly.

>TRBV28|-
CASSFTRDQYF
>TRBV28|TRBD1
CASSLPGTGGAWNTEAFF
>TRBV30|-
CAWSVAYSTDTQYF
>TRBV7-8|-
CASSLVGDTGAFF
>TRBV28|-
CASSGRPGLGNVLTF
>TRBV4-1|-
CASSQGGFLALSTDTQYF
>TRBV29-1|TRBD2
CSVDISGIPIF
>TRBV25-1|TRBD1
CASSESGQTLVEQYF
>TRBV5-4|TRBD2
CASSTTSGGRGDTQYF
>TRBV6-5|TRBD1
CASSSMDRGNTYEQYF
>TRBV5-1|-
CASSPESTTNEKLFF